The source of this T cell receptor (beta chain) is a study of blood T cell repertoires in COVID-19. Study details: Acute and convalescent COVID-19 samples came from the United States, Italy and Spain.

In the source study's methods: From reference gene primer amplification, estimates of nucleated cell counts were derived. Data came from immunoSEQ multiplex PCR; TCRdb stores just in-frame clones and leaves some out. That table supplies the V and J calls and clone size; D and trimming were determined from the DNA. The repertoire holds 150,000 to 190,000 clones, approximately 81% seen once, with less than 10% in the top ten. Seattle researchers signed up patients amid active infection and tracked them longitudinally. Looked up from germline, CDR1 is LGHDT and CDR2 is YNNKEL (reference sequence). Unmatched junction bases numbered 6, after V lost 0 bases and J lost 1 base. The CDR3 length is 17 residues.

This clonotype was obtained from an older woman with COVID-19, enrolled during active disease. Sequenced material: peripheral blood. The V and J genes are TRBV3-1 (or the pseudogene TRBV3-2) and TRBJ2-4; 7 nucleotides agree with TRBD2. In nucleotides, the CDR3 is TGTGCCAGCAGCCAAGATCGGGAGGACGTGGCCAAAAACATTCAGTACTTC. Amino acid sequence: CASSQDREDVAKNIQYF.